The rows below give T cell receptor beta chains drawn from one sample of a study of sequential checkpoint blockade in melanoma. Assay: immunoSEQ multiplex PCR; the TCRdb copy retains only in-frame clones and omits some. The sample has about 18,000 clones, roughly 73% seen once. Source: tumor tissue (inferred from file names), taken from a patient given nivolumab and ipilimumab in sequence. The receptors derive from a human donor with melanoma. Both conserved end residues are part of each CDR3. D genes are given only for firm matches. Clone size is stated in some rows and not others, as once, few, many or a class when expanded.

. TRBJ1-2 13 . TRBV19 TGTGCCAGTAGTAGGGAAAAGCTCTATGGCTACACCTTC CASSREKLYGYTF
. TRBJ1-5 16 . TRBV28 TGTGCCAGCAGTTTAGGGAGAGGGAGAGGCGGTCAGCCCCAGCATTTT CASSLGRGRGGQPQHF
. TRBJ1-5 15 . TRBV9 TGTGCCAGCAGCCAAGTGGCCGGCCGGGGGGGGCCCCAGCATTTT CASSQVAGRGGPQHF
. TRBJ2-3 15 . TRBV18 TGTGCCAGCTCACGGAACGCGGGATTCACAGATACGCAGTATTTT CASSRNAGFTDTQYF
. TRBJ2-7 13 . TRBV18 TGTGCCAGCTCACCACGCAGGGAAGTGCAGCAGTACTTC CASSPRREVQQYF
. TRBJ2-7 13 . TRBV7-4 TGTGCCAGCACCCCGGGGCTAAACTACGAGCAGTACTTC CASTPGLNYEQYF
once TRBJ2-7 12 . TRBV30 TGTGCCTGGGGTGAGGACTCCTACGAGCAGTACTTC CAWGEDSYEQYF
. TRBJ2-1 15 TRBD2 TRBV6-8 TGTGCCAGCAGTAGGACTAGCGGGGGGGCTGATGAGCAGTTCTTC CASSRTSGGADEQFF
. TRBJ2-2 15 . TRBV11-3 TGTGCCAGCAGCTTTCAGTCCCTTGGCTCCGGGGAGCTGTTTTTT CASSFQSLGSGELFF
. TRBJ2-5 14 . TRBV28 TGTGCCAGCAGTTTTGGGGGAGCTAGGGAGACCCAGTACTTC CASSFGGARETQYF
. TRBJ1-1 14 TRBD1 TRBV18 TGTGCCAGTTCACTGACCCTACAGGGGGATGAAGCTTTCTTT CASSLTLQGDEAFF
. TRBJ1-2 14 . TRBV5-1 TGCGCCAGCAGCCTCGCGACTGGCCCCTTTGGCTACACCTTC CASSLATGPFGYTF
few TRBJ1-1 13 . TRBV6-8 TGTGCCAGCAGCATTGGTGGGGGCACTGAAGCTTTCTTT CASSIGGGTEAFF
. TRBJ1-5 14 . TRBV30 TGTGCCTGGAGGGGCAGGGATAGCAATCAGCCCCAGCATTTT CAWRGRDSNQPQHF
. TRBJ1-1 12 . TRBV6-8 TGTGCCAGCAGTTACTCGAACACTGAAGCTTTCTTT CASSYSNTEAFF
few TRBJ1-6 15 . TRBV11-3 TGTGCCAGCAGCTTAGAGAGGGTTGGTAATTCACCCCTCCACTTT CASSLERVGNSPLHF
few TRBJ1-1 14 TRBD1 TRBV12-5 TGTGCTAGTGGTCCAGACAGGGCGAACACTGAAGCTTTCTTT CASGPDRANTEAFF